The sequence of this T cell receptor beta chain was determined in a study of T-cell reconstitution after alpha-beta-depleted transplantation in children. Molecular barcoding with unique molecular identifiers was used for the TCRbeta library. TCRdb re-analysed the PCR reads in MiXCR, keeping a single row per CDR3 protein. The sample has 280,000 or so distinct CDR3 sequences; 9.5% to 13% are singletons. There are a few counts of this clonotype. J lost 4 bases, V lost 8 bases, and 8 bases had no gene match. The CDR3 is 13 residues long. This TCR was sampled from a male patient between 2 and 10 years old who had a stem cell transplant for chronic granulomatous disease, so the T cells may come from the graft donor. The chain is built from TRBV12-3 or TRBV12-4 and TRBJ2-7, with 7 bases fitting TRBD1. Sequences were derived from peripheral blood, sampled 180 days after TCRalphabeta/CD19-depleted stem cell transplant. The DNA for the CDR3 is TGTGCCAGCGCAACCGGGACAGCGTACGAGCAGTACTTC. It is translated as CASATGTAYEQYF.